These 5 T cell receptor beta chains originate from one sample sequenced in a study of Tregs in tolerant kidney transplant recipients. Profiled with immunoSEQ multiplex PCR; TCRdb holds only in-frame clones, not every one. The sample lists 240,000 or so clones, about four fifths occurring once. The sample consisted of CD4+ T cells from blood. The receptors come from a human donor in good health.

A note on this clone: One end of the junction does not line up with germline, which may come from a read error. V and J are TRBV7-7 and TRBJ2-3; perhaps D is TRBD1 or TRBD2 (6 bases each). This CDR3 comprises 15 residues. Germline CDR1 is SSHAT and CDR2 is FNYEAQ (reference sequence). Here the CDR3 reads CASSLGGLATDTQYF. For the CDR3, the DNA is TGTGCTAGCAGCTTAGGGGGGTTGGCCACAGATACGCAGTATTTT.

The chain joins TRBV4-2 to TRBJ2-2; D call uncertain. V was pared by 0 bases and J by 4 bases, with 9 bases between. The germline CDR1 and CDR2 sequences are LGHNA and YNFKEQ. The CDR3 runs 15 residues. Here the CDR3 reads CASSQDRVGTGELFF. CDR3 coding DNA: TGTGCCAGCAGCCAAGATCGGGTGGGCACCGGGGAGCTGTTTTTT.

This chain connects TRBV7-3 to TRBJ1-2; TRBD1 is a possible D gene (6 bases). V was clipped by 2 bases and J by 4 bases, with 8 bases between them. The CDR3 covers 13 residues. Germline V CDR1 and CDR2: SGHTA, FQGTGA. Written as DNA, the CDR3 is TGTGCCAGCAGCTTACAGGGGACCTATGGCTACACCTTC. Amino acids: CASSLQGTYGYTF.

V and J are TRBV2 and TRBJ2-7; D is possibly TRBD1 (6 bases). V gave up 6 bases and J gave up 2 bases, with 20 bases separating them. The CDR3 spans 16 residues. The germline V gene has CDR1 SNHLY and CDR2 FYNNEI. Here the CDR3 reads CASSRPPGQFTYEQYF. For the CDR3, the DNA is TGTGCCAGCAGCCGACCGCCCGGACAGTTTACCTACGAGCAGTACTTC.

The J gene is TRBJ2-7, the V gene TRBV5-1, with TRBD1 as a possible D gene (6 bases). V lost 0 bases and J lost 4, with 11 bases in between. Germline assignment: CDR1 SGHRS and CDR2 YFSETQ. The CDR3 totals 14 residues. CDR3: CASSLGQDLYEQYF. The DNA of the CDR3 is TGCGCCAGCAGCTTGGGACAGGACCTATACGAGCAGTACTTC.